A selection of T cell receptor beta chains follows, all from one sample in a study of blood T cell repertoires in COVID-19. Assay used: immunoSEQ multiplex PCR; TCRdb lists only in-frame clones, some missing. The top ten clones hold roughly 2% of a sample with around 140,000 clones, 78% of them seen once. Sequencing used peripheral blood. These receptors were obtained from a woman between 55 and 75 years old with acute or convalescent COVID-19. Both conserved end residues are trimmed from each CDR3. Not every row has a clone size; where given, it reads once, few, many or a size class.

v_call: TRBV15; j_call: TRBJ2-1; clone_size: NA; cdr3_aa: ATGSRRTRPRGSSYNEQF
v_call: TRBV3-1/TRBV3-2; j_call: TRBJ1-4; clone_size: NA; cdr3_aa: ASSQGALEKLF
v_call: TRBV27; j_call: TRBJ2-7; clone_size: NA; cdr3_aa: ASSYNSEQY
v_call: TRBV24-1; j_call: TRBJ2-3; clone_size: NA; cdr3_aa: AVEGTGTQY
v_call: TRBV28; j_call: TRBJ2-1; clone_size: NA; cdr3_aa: ASRNDFYNEQF
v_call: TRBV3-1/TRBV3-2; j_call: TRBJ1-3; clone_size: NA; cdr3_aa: ASSRIRGSSGNTIY
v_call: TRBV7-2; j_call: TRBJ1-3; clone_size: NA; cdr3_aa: ASSRGGIRGTIY
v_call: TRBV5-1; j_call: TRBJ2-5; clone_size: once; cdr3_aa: ASSHRQGTETQY
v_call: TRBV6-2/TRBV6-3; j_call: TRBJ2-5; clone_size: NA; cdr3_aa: ASSARETQY
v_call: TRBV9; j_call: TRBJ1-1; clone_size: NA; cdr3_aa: ASSVEFSGTEAF
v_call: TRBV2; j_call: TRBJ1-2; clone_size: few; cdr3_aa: ATGGTGYT
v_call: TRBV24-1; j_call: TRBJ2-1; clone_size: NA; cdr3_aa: ATAREGHEQF
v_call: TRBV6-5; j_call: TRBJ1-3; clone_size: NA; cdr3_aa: ASSPATSGNTIY
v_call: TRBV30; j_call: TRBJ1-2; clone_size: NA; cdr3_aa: AWSVLDAFYGYT
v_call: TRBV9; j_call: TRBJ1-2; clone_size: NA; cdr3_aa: ASSVSAIGDRDGYT
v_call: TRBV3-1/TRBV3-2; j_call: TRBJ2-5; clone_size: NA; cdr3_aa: ASSQNARLETQY
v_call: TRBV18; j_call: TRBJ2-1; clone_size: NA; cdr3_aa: ASSPKTSNNEQF
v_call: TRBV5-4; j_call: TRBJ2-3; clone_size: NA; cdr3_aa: ASNSQLGTQY
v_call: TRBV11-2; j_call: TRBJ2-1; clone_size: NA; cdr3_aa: ASSFTTGDEQF
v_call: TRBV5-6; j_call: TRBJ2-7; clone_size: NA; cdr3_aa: ASSLGTGQGNEQY
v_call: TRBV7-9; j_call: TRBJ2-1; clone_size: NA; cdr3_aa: ASSPGLAGVGEQF
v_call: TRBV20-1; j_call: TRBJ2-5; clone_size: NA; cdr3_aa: SASSYGDRHQETQY